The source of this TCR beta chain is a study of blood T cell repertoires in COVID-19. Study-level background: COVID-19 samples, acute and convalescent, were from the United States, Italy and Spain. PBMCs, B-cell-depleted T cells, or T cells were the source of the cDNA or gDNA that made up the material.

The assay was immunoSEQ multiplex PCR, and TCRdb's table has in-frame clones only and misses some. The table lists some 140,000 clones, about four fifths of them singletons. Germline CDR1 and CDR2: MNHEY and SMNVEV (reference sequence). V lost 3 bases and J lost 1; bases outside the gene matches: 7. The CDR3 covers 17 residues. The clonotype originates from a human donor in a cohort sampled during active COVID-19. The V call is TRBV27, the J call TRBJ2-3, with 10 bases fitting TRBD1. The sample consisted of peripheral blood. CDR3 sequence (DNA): TGTGCCAGCAGTTTTCCCACCGGGACAGGGGGCACAGATACGCAGTATTTT. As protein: CASSFPTGTGGTDTQYF.